The 17 T cell receptor beta chains listed next were all sequenced from one sample in a study of beta chain features in type 1 diabetes. Expressed TCRB transcripts were sequenced because the isolated RNA had all been reverse transcribed beforehand. TCRdb keeps only in-frame clones here, not all; method: immunoSEQ multiplex PCR. In the table there are under 950,000 clones, about a sixth of which are singletons. The sequencing input was naive CD4+ T cells from blood. All receptors come from a woman aged 18-30 years in good health.

On this clone: The junction does not match germline at one end; this may be a read error. The chain uses TRBV9 and TRBJ2-1, with 12 bases lining up with TRBD2. Germline V gene data show CDR1 as SGDLS and CDR2 as YYNGEE. The CDR3 covers 14 residues. The CDR3 coding sequence is TGTGCCAGCAGCGTAGAGGCTAGCGGGAGGGCCGACCTCTTC. Protein product: CASSVEASGRADLF.

The chain uses TRBV6-5 and TRBJ2-7; TRBD1 matches 7 bases. CDR1 and CDR2 (germline): MNHEY, SVGAGI. The CDR3 contains 14 residues. V trimming: 6 bases; J trimming: 1 base; junction bases outside the gene matches: 6. The CDR3 protein is CASRRRQGSYEQYF. DNA for the CDR3: TGTGCCAGCAGGCGACGACAGGGATCCTACGAGCAGTACTTC.

This clone was detected a few times. The V gene is TRBV7-2, the J gene TRBJ2-3, with 12 bases lining up with TRBD2. J lost 1 base, V lost 5 bases, and 10 bases had no gene match. The germline CDR1 and CDR2 sequences are SGHTA and FQGNSA. The CDR3 consists of 18 residues. CDR3 loop: CASSTRGLAGGRTDTQYF. The CDR3 bases are TGTGCCAGCAGCACTAGGGGGCTAGCGGGAGGGCGCACAGATACGCAGTATTTT.

This clone was found a few times. The chain uses TRBV9 and TRBJ2-5, with no clear D. Germline values: CDR1 SGDLS, CDR2 YYNGEE. This CDR3 has 14 amino acids. V lost 2 bases, J lost 4 bases, and 12 bases lay in between. CDR3 residues: CASSVAPSPETQYF. As DNA, the CDR3 is TGTGCCAGCAGCGTGGCCCCTTCCCCAGAGACCCAGTACTTC.

In the case of this clone: This specimen includes other DNA sequences encoding the same CDR3. The J gene is TRBJ1-1, the V gene TRBV18; maybe TRBD1 (5 bases). The germline V gene encodes CDR1 KGHSH and CDR2 LQKENI. V was trimmed by 2 bases and J by 1 base, leaving 8 bases between them. This CDR3 comprises 14 residues. The CDR3 nucleotides are TGTGCCAGCTCACCAGGACACCCGAACACTGAAGCTTTCTTT. Translating gives CASSPGHPNTEAFF. Drawing the rest from reference TRBV18 and TRBJ1-1, the complete variable domain is NAGVMQNPRHLVRRRGQEARLRCSPMKGHSHVYWYRQLPEEGLKFMVYLQKENIIDESGMPKERFSAEFPKEGPSILRIQQVVRGDSAAYFCASSPGHPNTEAFFGQGTRLTVV.

This clone has just a few counts. J is TRBJ2-5 and V is TRBV5-4, with 8 bases that match TRBD1. Trimming at V came to 3 bases and at J to 5 bases, leaving 6 bases not matched to a gene. CDR1 and CDR2 from the germline V gene are SGHNT and YYREEE (reference sequence). CDR3 length: 14 amino acids. As DNA, the CDR3 is TGTGCCAGCAGCTCAACAGGGGGGCCGGAGACCCAGTACTTC. Translated: CASSSTGGPETQYF. Full variable domain (remainder filled in from reference TRBV5-4 and TRBJ2-5): ETGVTQSPTHLIKTRGQQVTLRCSSQSGHNTVSWYQQALGQGPQFIFQYYREEENGRGNFPPRFSGLQFPNYSSELNVNALELDDSALYLCASSSTGGPETQYFGPGTRLLVL.

This clone was seen a handful of times. The chain joins TRBV5-1 to TRBJ2-1, with D unclear. This CDR3 has 15 residues. V was pared by 1 base and J by 0 bases, with 8 bases between. Germline V lookup: CDR1 SGHRS, CDR2 YFSETQ. The CDR3 is CASSLKVSSYNEQFF. CDR3 bases: TGCGCCAGCAGCTTGAAGGTGAGCTCCTACAATGAGCAGTTCTTC.

This clone was detected only a few times. V gene TRBV7-9 combines with J gene TRBJ1-1; D is undetermined. The CDR3 covers 14 residues. V lost 7 bases, J lost 4 bases, and 16 bases lay in between. Germline CDR1 reads SEHNR; CDR2 reads FQNEAQ (reference sequence). The CDR3, as DNA: TGTGCCAGCACGTGGCAGACTGGCATCACTGAAGCTTTCTTT. Residues: CASTWQTGITEAFF.

This clone was counted between two and nine times. The genes are TRBV6-6 and TRBJ2-3, with 7 bases that match TRBD1. CDR1 is MNHNY and CDR2 is SVGAGI in the germline V gene (reference sequence). The CDR3 is 13 amino acids. With 5 bases clipped from V and 7 bases from J, the junction kept 6 bases outside the gene matches. The CDR3: CASSQQGSYTQYF. CDR3 nucleotides: TGTGCCAGCAGTCAACAGGGGTCCTATACGCAGTATTTT.

V and J are TRBV5-1 and TRBJ2-1; the D gene is possibly TRBD2 (8 bases). The CDR3 spans 15 residues. Trimming left V 5 bases short and J 7 bases short, with 19 bases between. Per germline, CDR1 SGHRS and CDR2 YFSETQ. CDR3 residues: CASRSTGRGVNEQFF. The CDR3 coding sequence is TGCGCCAGCAGGTCGACAGGGCGGGGGGTAAATGAGCAGTTCTTC.

This clone was observed a handful of times. CDR3 DNA sequence: TGTGCCAGCAGTTATCGATCGGGTTATGGCTACACCTTC. This codes for CASSYRSGYGYTF. The J gene is TRBJ1-2, the V gene TRBV6-5; D is undetermined. This CDR3 spans 13 amino acids. Between the trimmed V and J ends, which lost 3 bases and 5 bases, there was a span of 10 bases. CDR1 is MNHEY and CDR2 is SVGAGI in the germline V gene.

This clone was picked up a small number of times. The V gene is TRBV5-1, the J gene TRBJ2-7; 7 bases are a match to TRBD2. Germline loops: CDR1 SGHRS, CDR2 YFSETQ. CDR3 size: 11 residues. Trimming at V came to 5 bases and at J to 12 bases, leaving 8 bases not matched to a gene. The CDR3 loop reads CASRGGGSGYF. In nucleotides, the CDR3 is TGCGCCAGCAGAGGCGGCGGGAGTGGGTACTTC.

The rearrangement links TRBV25-1 to TRBJ2-3, with 12 bases fitting TRBD1. This CDR3 region has 17 residues. The ends lost 5 bases at V and 6 bases at J; junction bases unmatched: 12. Germline CDR1 MGHDK, CDR2 SYGVNS. The CDR3 DNA sequence: TGTGCCAGCAGTCACCTCCCGGGACAGGGGGCAAGGGATACGCAGTATTTT. It is translated as CASSHLPGQGARDTQYF. The variable domain in full, completed from reference TRBV25-1 and TRBJ2-3, reads EADIYQTPRYLVIGTGKKITLECSQTMGHDKMYWYQQDPGMELHLIHYSYGVNSTEKGDLSSESTVSRIRTEHFPLTLESARPSHTSQYLCASSHLPGQGARDTQYFGPGTRLTVL.

The chain uses TRBV7-2 and TRBJ2-2, with D possibly being TRBD1 or TRBD2 (5 bases each). Germline V gene data show CDR1 as SGHTA and CDR2 as FQGNSA. The CDR3 sequence is 17 residues long. Trimming stripped 3 bases from V and 3 bases from J, with 17 bases between. The CDR3 sequence: CASSFRTLLGDTGELFF. The CDR3 nucleotides are TGTGCCAGCAGCTTCCGGACTCTCTTGGGGGACACCGGGGAGCTGTTTTTT.

This clone was observed a few times. CDR3 in amino acids: CASSINPSGPNPDGYTF. Here the CDR3 DNA reads TGTGCCAGCAGTATCAACCCGAGCGGGCCCAACCCGGATGGCTACACCTTC. The J gene is TRBJ1-2, the V gene TRBV28; the D is unclear. CDR1 is MDHEN and CDR2 is SYDVKM in the germline V gene. This CDR3 spans 17 amino acids. V lost 5 bases and J lost 6, with 25 bases in between.

This chain connects TRBV6-1 to TRBJ2-7, with D perhaps given as TRBD1 or TRBD2 (6 bases each). Trimming stripped 6 bases from V and 7 bases from J, with 19 bases between. The CDR3 runs 14 residues. Per the germline V gene, CDR1 is MNHNS and CDR2 is SASEGT. CDR3 amino acids: CASRPDRFAGEQYF. In DNA, the CDR3 is TGTGCCAGCAGACCAGACAGGTTCGCGGGGGAGCAGTACTTC.

This clone was seen a handful of times. The V and J genes are TRBV6-6 and TRBJ1-5; no clear D gene. Between the trimmed V and J ends, which lost 0 bases and 0 bases, there was a span of 3 bases. This CDR3 is 14 amino acids long. Germline V CDR1 and CDR2: MNHNY, SVGAGI (reference sequence). The CDR3 sequence is CASSYSYSNQPQHF. The CDR3 DNA is TGTGCCAGCAGTTACTCTTATAGCAATCAGCCCCAGCATTTT.